The 27 T cell receptor beta chains below were found in one sample sequenced in a study of T-cell memory formation after mild COVID-19. TCRdb ran MiXCR on the 5' RACE reads and lists one entry per CDR3 protein. The table records approximately 560,000 distinct CDR3 sequences, 15% to 20% of them present only once. Input material: PBMCs or a T cell subset sorted from them (not recorded which). These receptors were taken from an adult woman who had mild COVID-19 (a few samples of this study predate the infection). Cell type and time point are not known.

This chain joins TRBV20-1 and TRBJ2-5, with a weak D call TRBD1 (5 bases). V dropped 3 bases and J dropped 2 bases, with 13 bases sitting between them. This CDR3 has 14 amino acids. Germline assignment: CDR1 DFQATT and CDR2 SNEGSKA (reference sequence). The CDR3 DNA sequence: TGCAGTGCTAGGTGGCAGGGAAGACAAGAGACCCAGTACTTC. It is translated as CSARWQGRQETQYF.

The chain joins TRBV5-1 to TRBJ2-5; 7 bases match TRBD1. Trimming took 0 bases from V and 4 from J; bases not matched to a gene: 6. The CDR3 is 15 residues long. Germline CDR1 SGHRS, CDR2 YFSETQ. Here the CDR3 DNA reads TGCGCCAGCAGCTTGGTAGGGGGCCCAATAGAGACCCAGTACTTC. Encoded protein: CASSLVGGPIETQYF.

The chain combines TRBV2 with TRBJ2-2; TRBD2 agrees at 10 bases. Germline-derived CDR1 and CDR2 are SNHLY and FYNNEI. After removal of 6 bases from V and 3 bases from J, the junction contained 4 bases not matched to a gene. The CDR3 covers 15 residues. CDR3 residues: CASSSGGADTGELFF. The CDR3 nucleotides read TGTGCCAGCAGCAGCGGGGGGGCCGACACCGGGGAGCTGTTTTTT.

This clonotype has a handful of counts. The chain combines TRBV7-3 with TRBJ2-2; perhaps TRBD2 as D (5 bases). Germline-derived CDR1 and CDR2 are SGHTA and FQGTGA. The CDR3 is 15 amino acids. The germline V and J ends were trimmed by 1 base and 6 bases, with 12 bases remaining between them. The CDR3: CASSLSPVSAGELFF. In DNA, the CDR3 is TGTGCCAGCAGCTTAAGTCCGGTTAGCGCCGGGGAGCTGTTTTTT. Drawing the rest from reference TRBV7-3 and TRBJ2-2, the complete variable domain is GAGVSQTPSNKVTEKGKYVELRCDPISGHTALYWYRQSLGQGPEFLIYFQGTGAADDSGLPNDRFFAVRPEGSVSTLKIQRTERGDSAVYLCASSLSPVSAGELFFGEGSRLTVL.

This clonotype appeared once. V usage is TRBV4-1 and J usage is TRBJ2-7, with TRBD2 identical over 14 bases. The germline V gene encodes CDR1 MGHRA and CDR2 YSYEKL. The CDR3 is 18 amino acids. V was clipped by 2 bases and J by 2 bases; unmatched bases: 8. CDR3 DNA: TGCGCCAGCAGCCAAACCCCTGGGACTAGCGGGGGCCCCTACGAGCAGTACTTC. Protein product: CASSQTPGTSGGPYEQYF.

The V call is TRBV30, the J call TRBJ1-2, with TRBD1 matching over 9 bases. Germline trimming cut 3 bases from V and 9 bases from J; bases unmatched to any gene: 14. The CDR3 covers 15 residues. The germline CDR1 and CDR2 sequences are GTSNPN and SVGIG (reference sequence). In DNA form, the CDR3 reads TGTGCCTGGAGATCCCCGGGACAGGGCCTCTCTAGCTACACCTTC. This encodes CAWRSPGQGLSSYTF.

The gene calls are TRBV15 and TRBJ2-5; TRBD2 is a possible D gene (5 bases). Germline V CDR1 and CDR2: LNHNV, YYDKDF (reference sequence). The CDR3 has 16 residues. The ends were cut back, 6 bases at V and 4 bases at J, with 21 bases in the middle. CDR3 bases: TGTGCCACCAGAGGCACCGGACGGGGTTTAGGAGAGACCCAGTACTTC. Translation gives CATRGTGRGLGETQYF.

The V and J genes are TRBV7-2 and TRBJ2-5, with 13 bases that match TRBD2. Germline CDR1 and CDR2: SGHTA and FQGNSA. Trimming at V came to 5 bases and at J to 4 bases, leaving 10 bases not matched to a gene. This CDR3 is 17 amino acids long. This CDR3 reads CASSAQPGLAGRETQYF. CDR3 DNA sequence: TGTGCCAGCAGCGCGCAGCCGGGACTAGCGGGGAGAGAGACCCAGTACTTC.

This clonotype was seen more than once but under ten times. The gene calls are TRBV3-1 and TRBJ2-5; 12 bases fit TRBD2. Germline V gives CDR1 LGHDT, CDR2 YNNKEL (reference sequence). The CDR3 runs to 16 residues. Trimming took 4 bases from V and 1 from J; bases not matched to a gene: 4. CDR3 sequence reads: CASSRGLAGPQETQYF. The CDR3 nucleotides read TGTGCCAGCAGCCGTGGACTAGCGGGGCCCCAAGAGACCCAGTACTTC.

This clonotype has ten or more counts. The genes are TRBV7-9 and TRBJ1-1; 8 nucleotides align to TRBD1. The CDR3 runs to 13 residues. Germline V lookup: CDR1 SEHNR, CDR2 FQNEAQ (reference sequence). V was clipped by 3 bases and J by 7 bases; unmatched bases: 4. CDR3 protein: CASSFGQGYEAFF. The CDR3 DNA reads TGTGCCAGCAGCTTCGGACAGGGTTATGAAGCTTTCTTT.

Only a few counts were recorded for this clonotype. The rearrangement joins TRBV7-2 to TRBJ1-2; 9 nucleotides match TRBD1. CDR1 SGHTA and CDR2 FQGNSA come from the germline V gene. The CDR3 length is 14 residues. V shed 5 bases and J 7 bases; nucleotides not matched to a gene: 8. The CDR3 DNA follows: TGTGCCAGCAGCGCCGGGACAGGGAGTCGTGGCTACACCTTC. Translating it yields CASSAGTGSRGYTF.

This clonotype came up a few times. The chain recombines TRBV7-9 with TRBJ2-1, with 10 positions matching TRBD1. V trimming: 5 bases; J trimming: 5 bases; junction bases outside the gene matches: 6. Germline-derived CDR1 and CDR2 are SEHNR and FQNEAQ (reference sequence). This CDR3 comprises 15 residues. CDR3 bases: TGTGCCAGCAGCCTGGGACAGGGGATTGACAATGAGCAGTTCTTC. It specifies CASSLGQGIDNEQFF.

J is TRBJ2-5 and V is TRBV18, with TRBD2 matching 8 bases. The CDR3 runs to 15 residues. The V gene's germline CDR1 is KGHSH and CDR2 LQKENI. Trimming at V came to 3 bases and at J to 5 bases, leaving 8 bases not matched to a gene. For the CDR3, the DNA is TGTGCCAGCTCACCGCCGACTAGCGCCGCGGAGACCCAGTACTTC. Amino acids: CASSPPTSAAETQYF.

The gene calls are TRBV2 and TRBJ1-5, with D possibly being TRBD1 (6 bases). CDR1 and CDR2 (germline): SNHLY, FYNNEI. The V gene lost 6 bases and the J gene lost 0 bases, with 12 bases spanning the gap. The CDR3 has 15 residues. CDR3 in amino acids: CASRLWTDSNQPQHF. In DNA, the CDR3 is TGTGCCAGCAGGCTCTGGACAGATAGCAATCAGCCCCAGCATTTT.

V is TRBV20-1 and J is TRBJ2-7; D is possibly TRBD1 (6 bases). CDR3 length equals 11 residues. The germline CDR1 and CDR2 sequences are DFQATT and SNEGSKA (reference sequence). V lost 6 bases, J lost 8 bases, and 14 bases lay in between. CDR3 loop: CSADQGMKQYF. The CDR3 DNA is TGCAGTGCCGACCAGGGGATGAAGCAGTACTTC.

This chain uses TRBV6-2 or TRBV6-3 with TRBJ2-7; possible D gene TRBD1, 5 bases. Germline CDR1 is MNHEY and CDR2 is SVGEGT. The CDR3 is made up of 14 amino acids. Trimming shortened V by 6 bases and J by 3 bases, and 15 bases separated the two germline ends. DNA of the CDR3: TGTGCCAGCAGCCTCCATTCCCAGGGCTACGAGCAGTACTTC. Residues: CASSLHSQGYEQYF.

This clonotype was seen only a few times. V is TRBV12-3 or TRBV12-4 and J is TRBJ1-6; D might be TRBD1 (5 bases). Trimming stripped 5 bases from V and 6 bases from J, with 8 bases between. This CDR3 region has 13 residues. CDR3 nucleotide sequence: TGTGCCAGCAGTCTGGGGCTTAATTCACCCCTCCACTTT. Translated: CASSLGLNSPLHF.

This clonotype has only a few counts. The genes are TRBV12-3 or TRBV12-4 and TRBJ2-5, with D tentatively TRBD1 (6 bases). Trimming took off 6 bases at V and 5 bases at J, with 16 bases between the two ends. This CDR3 region has 14 residues. The CDR3 is CASSPYGGDETQYF. CDR3 in DNA: TGTGCCAGCAGCCCCTATGGGGGCGACGAGACCCAGTACTTC.

The chain links TRBV5-6 to TRBJ1-2; tentative D call: TRBD1 (5 bases). Germline V gives CDR1 SGHDT, CDR2 YYEEEE. The CDR3 is 15 residues long. The V gene lost 3 bases and the J gene lost 5 bases, with 17 bases spanning the gap. The CDR3 loop is CASSSSLGTGYGYTF. In DNA form, the CDR3 reads TGTGCCAGCAGCTCCAGCTTAGGAACAGGTTATGGCTACACCTTC.

The CDR3 nucleotides are TGTGCCAGCACGACAGCTCCCCTGAATCAGCCCCAGCATTTT. It encodes CASTTAPLNQPQHF. V and J are TRBV2 and TRBJ1-5; maybe TRBD1 (5 bases). CDR1 and CDR2 (germline): SNHLY, FYNNEI. This CDR3 has 14 amino acids. Trimming left V 7 bases short and J 4 bases short, with 14 bases between.

In its sample, this clonotype was seen once. The chain recombines TRBV29-1 with TRBJ1-2; 8 bases are shared with TRBD1. The germline CDR1 and CDR2 sequences are SQVTM and ANQGSEA. The CDR3 loop spans 16 amino acids. V shed 3 bases, J shed 4 bases, and the junction held 13 bases outside the gene matches. Here the CDR3 reads CSVDRDRTSRGYGYTF. CDR3 DNA: TGCAGCGTTGATAGGGACAGGACCTCCCGGGGCTATGGCTACACCTTC.

Only a few counts were recorded for this clonotype. The chain employs TRBV13 and TRBJ2-4; perhaps D is TRBD1 or TRBD2 (5 bases each). Per germline, CDR1 PRHDT and CDR2 FYEKMQ (reference sequence). The CDR3 consists of 15 residues. With 4 bases removed from V and 7 bases from J, the gap between germline ends came to 17 bases. CDR3 protein: CASSSSGRSLNIQYF. The CDR3 DNA follows: TGTGCCAGCAGCTCCTCGGGGCGTTCATTGAACATTCAGTACTTC.

The rearrangement links TRBV5-1 to TRBJ1-2; TRBD1 might be the D (5 bases). CDR3 length: 14 amino acids. CDR1 SGHRS and CDR2 YFSETQ come from the germline V gene. V was pared by 4 bases and J by 7 bases, with 17 bases between. CDR3 sequence (DNA): TGCGCCAGCAGCCTCCCCCAACGAGGGGTTGGCTACACCTTC. It translates to CASSLPQRGVGYTF.

This clonotype was recorded a few times. This chain uses TRBV12-3 or TRBV12-4 with TRBJ1-6; 9 bases line up with TRBD1. Trimming cost V 11 bases and J 5 bases; bases outside gene matches: 31. CDR3 length: 22 residues. The CDR3 is CAHPSGPHVSPGGQGNNSPLHF. In DNA, the CDR3 is TGTGCCCACCCTTCGGGGCCCCATGTTTCCCCAGGAGGACAGGGGAATAATTCACCCCTCCACTTT.

A few counts support this clonotype. The gene calls are TRBV3-1 and TRBJ1-2; D uncertain. The V end lost 0 bases, the J end lost 6 bases, and 23 bases lay between the germline ends. The CDR3 sequence is 18 residues long. The V gene's germline CDR1 is LGHDT and CDR2 YNNKEL (reference sequence). The CDR3, as DNA: TGTGCCAGCAGCCAAGATCGAGAACCCTCTACCGGGGTCGATGGCTACACCTTC. Protein sequence: CASSQDREPSTGVDGYTF.

This clonotype turned up a few times. This sequence joins TRBV30 and TRBJ2-3, with 10 bases aligning to TRBD2. Per germline, CDR1 GTSNPN and CDR2 SVGIG (reference sequence). The CDR3 runs to 18 residues. The junction had 15 bases not matched to a gene; V was cut back by 0 bases and J by 6 bases. The CDR3 bases are TGTGCCTGGAGTGTTTCCCGGACTAGCGGCCCTAGAGGGGATACGCAGTATTTT. This codes for CAWSVSRTSGPRGDTQYF.

This chain links TRBV20-1 with TRBJ2-7; TRBD2 matches 9 bases. V was clipped by 3 bases and J by 2 bases; unmatched bases: 8. The V gene's germline CDR1 is DFQATT and CDR2 SNEGSKA (reference sequence). CDR3 length: 15 residues. The CDR3, as DNA: TGCAGTGCTAGCGGTAGCGGGAGTAAAGCCTACGAGCAGTACTTC. Translating gives CSASGSGSKAYEQYF.